One and the same sample provided the 21 T cell receptor beta chains below, sequenced in a study of shared clonotypes between healthy human individuals. TCRdb's table, derived via immunoSEQ multiplex PCR, lists solely in-frame clones and lacks some. The sample yields about 1 million clones, roughly 80% seen once. The sequencing input was memory CD4+ T cells sorted from blood. The subset denotes: CD45RA-negative fraction. The receptor set was obtained from a man aged 18 to 30 in good health.

The rearrangement uses TRBV4-3 and TRBJ2-2; D may be TRBD2 (6 bases). V was clipped by 0 bases and J by 6 bases, with 17 bases between them. CDR1 and CDR2 (germline): LGHNA, YSLEER. The CDR3 consists of 17 residues. The CDR3: CASSQDLTGVLSGELFF. CDR3 DNA sequence: TGCGCCAGCAGCCAAGATCTTACGGGAGTTCTTTCCGGGGAGCTGTTTTTT.

The chain recombines TRBV11-2 with TRBJ1-2; the match to TRBD1 covers 7 bases. The length of the CDR3 is 12 residues. The germline gives CDR1 SGHAT, CDR2 FQNNGV. Trimming cost V 2 bases and J 11 bases; bases outside gene matches: 5. The CDR3 sequence: CASSLKGQRYTF. The CDR3 DNA sequence: TGTGCCAGCAGCTTAAAGGGACAGAGATACACCTTC.

In DNA form, the CDR3 reads TGTGCCAGCAGCTTGGCTAGCGTGGCCAAAAACATTCAGTACTTC. The encoded protein is CASSLASVAKNIQYF. V is TRBV5-6 and J is TRBJ2-4; tentatively, D is TRBD2 (6 bases). The length of the CDR3 is 15 residues. V lost 0 bases to trimming and J lost 1 base, with 8 bases between them. Germline V CDR1 and CDR2: SGHDT, YYEEEE. Complete variable domain (other parts from reference TRBV5-6 and TRBJ2-4): DAGVTQSPTHLIKTRGQQVTLRCSPKSGHDTVSWYQQALGQGPQFIFQYYEEEERQRGNFPDRFSGHQFPNYSSELNVNALLLGDSALYLCASSLASVAKNIQYFGAGTRLSVL.

V is TRBV2 and J is TRBJ2-7; D remains ambiguous. Germline-derived CDR1 and CDR2 are SNHLY and FYNNEI. V lost 5 bases and J 3 bases, leaving 11 bases between the germline ends. This CDR3 spans 13 amino acids. CDR3 amino acids: CASSQRPFYEQYF. In DNA, the CDR3 is TGTGCCAGCAGTCAGAGGCCCTTCTACGAGCAGTACTTC.

The chain combines TRBV15 with TRBJ1-2; a possible D gene is TRBD1 (6 bases). There are 15 residues in the CDR3. Germline CDR1 LNHNV, CDR2 YYDKDF (reference sequence). The V gene lost 0 bases and the J gene lost 6 bases, with 14 bases spanning the gap. The CDR3 loop reads CATSRDSGAQDGYTF. CDR3 DNA: TGTGCCACCAGCAGAGATTCAGGGGCGCAGGATGGCTACACCTTC.

The gene calls are TRBV28 and TRBJ2-7; the D is unclear. This CDR3 spans 12 amino acids. Deletions cut 3 bases from V and 7 bases from J, with 10 bases between. Germline CDR1 MDHEN, CDR2 SYDVKM. The CDR3: CASSFFLREQYF. The DNA for the CDR3 is TGTGCCAGCAGTTTTTTTTTGCGAGAGCAGTACTTC.

The CDR3 protein is CASSQEGQQGWSEKLFF. The CDR3 DNA reads as TGTGCCAGCAGCCAAGAGGGGCAGCAGGGATGGTCGGAAAAACTGTTTTTT. The V and J genes are TRBV4-2 and TRBJ1-4; TRBD1 might be the D (5 bases). The CDR3 extends over 17 amino acids. Germline loops: CDR1 LGHNA, CDR2 YNFKEQ. V lost 0 bases to trimming and J lost 8 bases, with 19 bases between them.

The chain combines TRBV28 with TRBJ1-1; D is ambiguous. The CDR3 contains 16 residues. With 8 bases removed from V and 0 bases from J, the gap between germline ends came to 19 bases. Germline V lookup: CDR1 MDHEN, CDR2 SYDVKM. CDR3: CASYSFAGRLNTEAFF. The CDR3 DNA is TGTGCCAGCTACAGCTTCGCCGGACGGTTGAACACTGAAGCTTTCTTT.

J is TRBJ1-5 and V is TRBV28; D unresolved. V lost 7 bases to trimming and J lost 5 bases, with 12 bases between them. This CDR3 has 13 amino acids. Germline loops: CDR1 MDHEN, CDR2 SYDVKM. Written as DNA, the CDR3 is TGTGCCAGCAACCGAGTTCCCCATCAGCCCCAGCATTTT. It yields the protein CASNRVPHQPQHF.

In its sample, this clone was seen once. The sample contains more than one DNA sequence encoding this CDR3. This chain connects TRBV6-5 to TRBJ1-6; 8 bases map to TRBD1. There are 14 residues in the CDR3. Germline CDR1 is MNHEY and CDR2 is SVGAGI. The J segment lost 6 bases and the V segment lost 5 bases, leaving 3 bases of the junction unmatched. In nucleotides, the CDR3 is TGTGCCAGCAGTCGGACAGGGCTTAATTCACCCCTCCACTTT. Translation gives CASSRTGLNSPLHF.

This clone was counted only a few times. V and J are TRBV5-1 and TRBJ2-5; D uncertain. CDR3 length: 12 amino acids. V lost 0 bases to trimming and J lost 5 bases, with 5 bases between them. Germline V lookup: CDR1 SGHRS, CDR2 YFSETQ. CDR3 in amino acids: CASSLDLETQYF. DNA for the CDR3: TGCGCCAGCAGCTTGGATCTGGAGACCCAGTACTTC.

V gene TRBV5-1 combines with J gene TRBJ2-2; D might be TRBD2 (6 bases). The CDR3 is 13 residues long. V lost 3 bases to trimming and J lost 5 bases, with 8 bases between them. The germline gives CDR1 SGHRS, CDR2 YFSETQ. CDR3 sequence: CASSWGTTGELFF. The CDR3 coding sequence is TGCGCCAGCAGCTGGGGGACTACCGGGGAGCTGTTTTTT. The complete variable domain, with remaining parts taken from reference TRBV5-1 and TRBJ2-2, reads KAGVTQTPRYLIKTRGQQVTLSCSPISGHRSVSWYQQTPGQGLQFLFEYFSETQRNKGNFPGRFSGRQFSNSRSEMNVSTLELGDSALYLCASSWGTTGELFFGEGSRLTVL.

The rearrangement links TRBV5-1 to TRBJ1-4; D is unresolved. V was pared by 5 bases and J by 0 bases, with 8 bases between. Per the germline V gene, CDR1 is SGHRS and CDR2 is YFSETQ. This CDR3 contains 14 residues. CDR3 protein: CASRLEATNEKLFF. The CDR3 bases are TGCGCCAGCAGGCTGGAGGCAACTAATGAAAAACTGTTTTTT.

The chain couples TRBV28 to TRBJ2-5, with TRBD2 as a possible D gene (6 bases). Germline lookup yields CDR1 MDHEN and CDR2 SYDVKM. This CDR3 is 14 amino acids long. V shed 7 bases and J shed 1 base, with 13 bases lying between them. The CDR3 DNA sequence: TGTGCCAGCAATGAACTAGCAGGCCAAGAGACCCAGTACTTC. Amino acids: CASNELAGQETQYF.

The rearrangement joins TRBV9 to TRBJ2-7; D call uncertain. Germline CDR1 and CDR2: SGDLS and YYNGEE. This CDR3 comprises 14 residues. Trimming left V 0 bases short and J 6 bases short, with 13 bases between. CDR3 region: CASSVAQSPTEQYF. CDR3 nucleotide sequence: TGTGCCAGCAGCGTAGCTCAGTCACCTACCGAGCAGTACTTC.

The genes are TRBV9 and TRBJ2-7; 14 bases map to TRBD2. Germline CDR1 SGDLS, CDR2 YYNGEE. Trimming at V came to 4 bases and at J to 4 bases, leaving 10 bases not matched to a gene. This CDR3 is 17 amino acids long. The DNA for the CDR3 is TGTGCCAGCAGCCCCACCGGGACTAGCGGGAGTATGTACGAGCAGTACTTC. It specifies CASSPTGTSGSMYEQYF.

This sequence joins TRBV2 and TRBJ2-2; D call uncertain. V lost 3 bases to trimming and J lost 6 bases, with 11 bases between them. This CDR3 is built from 14 residues. CDR1 and CDR2 (germline): SNHLY, FYNNEI. The CDR3 region has the DNA TGTGCCAGCAGTGATAGGACCACGTCCGGGGAGCTGTTTTTT. Translating gives CASSDRTTSGELFF.

The gene calls are TRBV11-2 and TRBJ2-3, with TRBD2 matching over 12 bases. Germline CDR1 reads SGHAT; CDR2 reads FQNNGV. V lost 3 bases and J lost 4; bases outside the gene matches: 8. The CDR3 has 17 amino acids. Written as DNA, the CDR3 is TGTGCCAGCAGCTTCCGGACTAGCGGGAAGATGGCAGATACGCAGTATTTT. Its translation: CASSFRTSGKMADTQYF.

In the case of this clone: The identical CDR3 is also encoded by other nucleotide sequences in the sample. The chain joins TRBV6-1 to TRBJ2-3, with D perhaps TRBD2 (6 bases). Trimming left V 0 bases short and J 6 bases short, with 10 bases between. CDR3 size: 14 residues. Per the germline V gene, CDR1 is MNHNS and CDR2 is SASEGT. As DNA, the CDR3 is TGTGCCAGCAGTGAAGCGCTACGGGGGGATACGCAGTATTTT. Its protein is CASSEALRGDTQYF.

V and J are TRBV7-8 and TRBJ1-1; D is unclear. This CDR3 comprises 13 residues. The V end was cut by 5 bases, the J end by 1 base, with 8 bases between. Germline CDR1 SGHVS, CDR2 FQNEAQ. CDR3 nucleotide sequence: TGTGCCAGCAGCCCACGGAGGAACACTGAAGCTTTCTTT. Its translation: CASSPRRNTEAFF.

This chain connects TRBV18 to TRBJ2-7; D not certain. Trimming left V 2 bases short and J 0 bases short, with 14 bases between. Germline V CDR1 and CDR2: KGHSH, LQKENI. This CDR3 contains 16 residues. The CDR3 DNA sequence: TGTGCCAGCTCACCAGATGCGCCTAGGATCTCCTACGAGCAGTACTTC. Amino acid sequence: CASSPDAPRISYEQYF.